The 22 T cell receptor beta chains given below trace back to one sample, sequenced in a study of T cell changes during pregnancy in multiple sclerosis. This table comes from immunoSEQ multiplex PCR, and its TCRdb copy is limited to in-frame clones, with some not included. The repertoire includes about 52,000 clones, around nine tenths of them detected once, and more than 0.3% sits in the top ten. The source material was CD4+ T cells from peripheral blood mononuclear cells, sampled before pregnancy. These receptors all stem from a female donor with multiple sclerosis, enrolled in a pregnancy study.

The J gene is TRBJ2-7, the V gene TRBV9; D gene unclear. With 0 bases removed from V and 0 bases from J, the gap between germline ends came to 10 bases. The CDR3 is 15 residues long. Germline V gene data show CDR1 as SGDLS and CDR2 as YYNGEE. The CDR3 reads CASSVGQQASYEQYF. The CDR3 coding sequence is TGTGCCAGCAGCGTAGGGCAGCAGGCCTCCTACGAGCAGTACTTC.

The chain is built from TRBV27 and TRBJ1-4; 7 bases fit TRBD1. This CDR3 has 16 residues. V shed 3 bases and J 3 bases; nucleotides not matched to a gene: 7. Per germline, CDR1 MNHEY and CDR2 SMNVEV (reference sequence). The CDR3 nucleotides read TGTGCCAGCAGTTTCCACGGACAGGCTGCTAATGAAAAACTGTTTTTT. It yields the protein CASSFHGQAANEKLFF.

This chain uses TRBV5-1 with TRBJ1-1; D is perhaps TRBD1 (6 bases). Germline V gene lookup returns CDR1 SGHRS and CDR2 YFSETQ. V dropped 3 bases and J dropped 0 bases, with 12 bases sitting between them. The CDR3 runs 15 residues. The CDR3 sequence is CASSSRTAMNTEAFF. CDR3 nucleotide sequence: TGCGCCAGCAGCTCAAGGACAGCTATGAACACTGAAGCTTTCTTT.

This chain connects TRBV9 to TRBJ2-7, with 9 bases fitting TRBD1. This CDR3 has 17 amino acids. After removal of 4 bases from V and 1 base from J, the junction contained 12 bases not matched to a gene. Per germline, CDR1 SGDLS and CDR2 YYNGEE. CDR3 sequence reads: CASSPYSPGQGSYEQYF. CDR3 sequence (DNA): TGTGCCAGCAGCCCATACTCTCCGGGACAGGGTTCCTACGAGCAGTACTTC.

CDR3 coding DNA: TGTGCCAGCAGCTTAGCCCCGTCCCTGGGACTAGCGGAGTACGAGCAGTACTTC. Translating it yields CASSLAPSLGLAEYEQYF. The rearrangement joins TRBV7-2 to TRBJ2-7; TRBD2 matches 11 bases. Trimming at V came to 0 bases and at J to 4 bases, leaving 11 bases not matched to a gene. The CDR3 has 18 residues. CDR1 is SGHTA and CDR2 is FQGNSA in the germline V gene.

The chain employs TRBV4-3 and TRBJ1-2, with 8 bases lining up with TRBD1. The length of the CDR3 is 16 residues. Unmatched junction bases numbered 15, after V lost 4 bases and J lost 8 bases. Germline-derived CDR1 and CDR2 are LGHNA and YSLEER. Written as DNA, the CDR3 is TGCGCCAGCAGCCCATCGGACAGGGCAACCCGGCGGGGCTACACCTTC. This encodes CASSPSDRATRRGYTF.

V is TRBV6-5 and J is TRBJ1-2; 7 bases are shared with TRBD1. The V segment lost 6 bases and the J segment 4 bases; nucleotides outside the gene matches: 8. The CDR3 consists of 14 residues. CDR1 is MNHEY, CDR2 SVGAGI, per germline. The CDR3 region is CASRRTGRSYGYTF. CDR3 nucleotides: TGTGCCAGCAGACGGACAGGTCGATCCTATGGCTACACCTTC.

CDR3 nucleotide sequence: TGTGCCAGCTCACCGCGAGGACAGGCAGGCGACGAGCAGTACTTC. It specifies CASSPRGQAGDEQYF. The rearrangement links TRBV18 to TRBJ2-7; the match to TRBD1 covers 7 bases. The V gene end was trimmed by 3 bases and the J gene end by 5 bases; junction bases not matched to a gene: 10. Germline CDR1 is KGHSH and CDR2 is LQKENI. This CDR3 contains 15 residues.

In DNA, the CDR3 is TGTGCCTGGAGTAGTCTAGCGAAGGAGACCCAGTACTTC. Protein sequence: CAWSSLAKETQYF. This chain uses TRBV30 with TRBJ2-5, with a tentative D call TRBD2 (6 bases). The CDR3 is 13 amino acids. V was clipped by 2 bases and J by 5 bases, with 12 bases between them. The V gene's germline CDR1 is GTSNPN and CDR2 SVGIG (reference sequence).

The chain links TRBV30 to TRBJ1-5; the D is unclear. Germline CDR1 is GTSNPN and CDR2 is SVGIG (reference sequence). Trimming stripped 1 base from V and 10 bases from J, with 8 bases between. The CDR3 has 11 amino acids. Here the CDR3 DNA reads TGTGCCTGGAGTGCCGGAGGCCCCCAGCATTTT. As protein: CAWSAGGPQHF.

The chain recombines TRBV23-1 with TRBJ1-1, with TRBD1 as a possible D gene (5 bases). TRBV23-1 is placed among ORFs of uncertain function. V dropped 0 bases and J dropped 1 base, with 12 bases sitting between them. The CDR3 has 16 residues. The CDR3 loop reads CASSQSAGRGNTEAFF. CDR3 sequence (DNA): TGCGCCAGCAGTCAATCCGCAGGGAGGGGGAACACTGAAGCTTTCTTT.

The chain recombines TRBV19 with TRBJ2-2, with TRBD1 as a possible D gene (5 bases). Germline V lookup: CDR1 LNHDA, CDR2 SQIVND (reference sequence). The V gene lost 7 bases and the J gene lost 3 bases, with 12 bases spanning the gap. The CDR3 has 14 amino acids. CDR3 nucleotide sequence: TGTGCCAGTAAAAAGGGGCGTGACACCGGGGAGCTGTTTTTT. It yields the protein CASKKGRDTGELFF.

The genes are TRBV7-9 and TRBJ2-7; D is ambiguous. Germline CDR1 SEHNR, CDR2 FQNEAQ (reference sequence). This CDR3 contains 14 residues. V was shortened by 4 bases and J by 1 base, with 11 bases between the two germline ends. In DNA form, the CDR3 reads TGTGCCAGCAGCTCAGCTGGAGCTTCCTACGAGCAGTACTTC. Translated: CASSSAGASYEQYF.

V and J are TRBV20-1 and TRBJ2-7, with D possibly TRBD2 on 5 matching bases. V was clipped by 6 bases and J by 6 bases, with 12 bases between them. The germline V gene has CDR1 DFQATT and CDR2 SNEGSKA (reference sequence). This CDR3 region has 11 residues. DNA for the CDR3: TGCAGTGCGTGGACTGGGCGCGAGCAGTACTTC. Translated, it gives CSAWTGREQYF.

V is TRBV23-1 and J is TRBJ2-5, with D maybe TRBD1 (5 bases). TRBV23-1 is given ORF status, its function remaining uncertain. V dropped 2 bases and J dropped 2 bases, with 15 bases sitting between them. The CDR3 length is 16 residues. CDR3 protein: CASSQPSVGQQETQYF. CDR3 DNA sequence: TGCGCCAGCAGTCAACCCTCGGTGGGGCAACAAGAGACCCAGTACTTC.

The chain carries TRBV5-1 and TRBJ2-1; 10 bases agree with TRBD1. This CDR3 has 16 residues. Germline V gene data show CDR1 as SGHRS and CDR2 as YFSETQ. The V and J ends lost 0 bases and 8 bases, in that order; junction bases with no gene match: 8. CDR3 loop: CASSLGPDRGIYEQFF. As DNA, the CDR3 is TGCGCCAGCAGCTTGGGCCCGGACAGGGGGATTTATGAGCAGTTCTTC.

The chain recombines TRBV18 with TRBJ2-5; D remains ambiguous. Germline-derived CDR1 and CDR2 are KGHSH and LQKENI. This CDR3 comprises 15 residues. V dropped 5 bases and J dropped 1 base, with 14 bases sitting between them. The DNA for the CDR3 is TGTGCCAGCTCATCAGATGCCGGGTCCCAAGAGACCCAGTACTTC. This sequence encodes CASSSDAGSQETQYF.

This sequence joins TRBV29-1 and TRBJ1-1, with 8 bases aligning to TRBD1. CDR1 is SQVTM and CDR2 is ANQGSEA in the germline V gene. The junction had 10 bases not matched to a gene; V was cut back by 1 base and J by 6 bases. This CDR3 is 15 amino acids long. This chain's CDR3 is CSVEGDGQGLPEAFF. Here the CDR3 DNA reads TGCAGCGTTGAAGGGGACGGACAGGGACTCCCTGAAGCTTTCTTT.

This rearrangement joins TRBV2 to TRBJ1-2; 8 bases agree with TRBD1. Looked up from germline, CDR1 is SNHLY and CDR2 is FYNNEI. This CDR3 is built from 16 residues. The J segment lost 4 bases and the V segment lost 7 bases, leaving 14 bases of the junction unmatched. CDR3 nucleotide sequence: TGTGCCAGCAACCCCCGGACAGGGAGGAACAGCTATGGCTACACCTTC. As protein: CASNPRTGRNSYGYTF.

The rearrangement links TRBV6-4 to TRBJ1-2; TRBD1 agrees at 7 bases. V gave up 6 bases and J gave up 3 bases; unmatched junction bases: 16. There are 17 residues in the CDR3. Germline CDR1 reads MRHNA; CDR2 reads SNTAGT. DNA of the CDR3: TGTGCCAGCAGCATTATACAGGGGATGTCGGTAGACTATGGCTACACCTTC. Its protein product is CASSIIQGMSVDYGYTF.

The V call is TRBV5-1, the J call TRBJ2-5; tentatively, D is TRBD2 (5 bases). V lost 5 bases, J lost 5 bases, and 19 bases lay in between. The V gene's germline CDR1 is SGHRS and CDR2 YFSETQ. There are 15 residues in the CDR3. The CDR3 region is CASSTFPSSGETQYF. The CDR3 DNA follows: TGCGCCAGCAGTACTTTCCCCTCCTCGGGGGAGACCCAGTACTTC.

The genes are TRBV5-6 and TRBJ2-7; possible D gene TRBD2, 6 bases. Germline V lookup: CDR1 SGHDT, CDR2 YYEEEE. The CDR3 spans 15 residues. Trimming stripped 2 bases from V and 0 bases from J, with 12 bases between. CDR3 DNA sequence: TGTGCCAGCAGCTTTACGGGAGTAGGCTCCTACGAGCAGTACTTC. Translation gives CASSFTGVGSYEQYF.